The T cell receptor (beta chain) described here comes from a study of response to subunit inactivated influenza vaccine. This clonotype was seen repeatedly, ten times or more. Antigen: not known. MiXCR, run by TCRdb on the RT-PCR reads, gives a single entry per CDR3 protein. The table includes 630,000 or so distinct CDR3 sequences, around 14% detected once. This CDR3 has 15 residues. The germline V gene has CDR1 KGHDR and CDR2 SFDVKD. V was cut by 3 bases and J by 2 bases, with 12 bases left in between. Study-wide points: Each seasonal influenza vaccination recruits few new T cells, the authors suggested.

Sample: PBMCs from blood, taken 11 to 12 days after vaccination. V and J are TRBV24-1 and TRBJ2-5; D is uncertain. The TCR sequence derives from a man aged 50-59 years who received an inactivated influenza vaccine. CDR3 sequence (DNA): TGTGCCACCAGTGATAGTGGACGGCCTCAAGAGACCCAGTACTTC. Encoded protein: CATSDSGRPQETQYF.